This T cell receptor (beta chain) was captured in a study of blood T cells in healthy people across ages. Study-wide points: Estimates drawn from one million T cells were deemed to understate diversity.

V was cut by 7 bases and J by 0 bases, with 14 bases left in between. This CDR3 has 14 residues. Germline V lookup: CDR1 SGHKS, CDR2 YYEKEE (reference sequence). This clonotype was found once. As yet, its antigen is unknown. A second PCR of 7 to 11 cycles used a sample-barcoded 5' primer and a J-beta primer mix. TCRdb processed the 5' RACE reads anew with MiXCR; each CDR3 protein has one entry. Of about 930,000 distinct CDR3 sequences listed, 25% to 35% are singletons. This sample also appeared in a second study, on T cells of mothers and their children.

This receptor was identified in a woman in her 40s in good health. The chain links TRBV5-5 to TRBJ2-7, with D possibly TRBD1 on 6 matching bases. The sequencing input was blood. The CDR3 reads CASRRQVGSYEQYF. CDR3 bases: TGTGCCAGCCGACGACAGGTCGGCTCCTACGAGCAGTACTTC.